The 5 T cell receptor beta chains below come from one sample, sequenced in a study of shared T cell receptors in the human thymus. The data were produced by immunoSEQ multiplex PCR, yet TCRdb's version contains in-frame clones alone and is incomplete. The sample comprises hundreds of thousands of clones, about 84% of which are singletons, and 0.01% to 0.015% rests with the top ten. This sample also appeared in a second study, on human thymus T cells.

Sample: thymocytes. Receptor source: a boy younger than two with a congenital heart defect.

This chain joins TRBV11-3 and TRBJ2-5, with D possibly TRBD1 on 6 matching bases. The CDR3 contains 16 residues. The ends were cut back, 1 base at V and 5 bases at J, with 17 bases in the middle. The germline gives CDR1 SGHNT, CDR2 YENEEA. CDR3 amino acids: CASSLVRQGIGETQYF. CDR3 DNA: TGTGCCAGCAGCTTAGTCCGGCAGGGGATTGGGGAGACCCAGTACTTC.

The V and J genes are TRBV6-1 and TRBJ2-1; 8 bases align to TRBD2. Germline V gene sequence: CDR1 MNHNS, CDR2 SASEGT. V lost 2 bases and J lost 16; bases outside the gene matches: 10. The CDR3 is made up of 13 amino acids. CDR3 coding DNA: TGTGCCAGCAGTGAAACGGGAGGGCCCCCACATTTCTTC. It translates to CASSETGGPPHFF.

This chain links TRBV5-6 with TRBJ2-7; 9 bases map to TRBD2. V shed 2 bases, J shed 0 bases, and the junction held 6 bases outside the gene matches. Germline V lookup: CDR1 SGHDT, CDR2 YYEEEE. The CDR3 is made up of 16 amino acids. This CDR3 reads CASSFRAGGPSYEQYF. CDR3 sequence (DNA): TGTGCCAGCAGCTTTCGGGCGGGAGGGCCCTCCTACGAGCAGTACTTC.

Only one count was recorded for this clone. The chain couples TRBV28 to TRBJ2-7; tentatively, D is TRBD2 (5 bases). The V gene's germline CDR1 is MDHEN and CDR2 SYDVKM. The germline V and J ends were trimmed by 5 bases and 2 bases, with 19 bases remaining between them. The CDR3 covers 16 residues. CDR3 in amino acids: CASSVLGRGITYEQYF. In DNA form, the CDR3 reads TGTGCCAGCAGTGTCCTGGGGAGAGGGATCACCTACGAGCAGTACTTC.

This chain joins TRBV14 and TRBJ1-2, with 7 bases fitting TRBD1. From germline, CDR1 is SGHDN and CDR2 FVKESK. Trimming took 0 bases from V and 8 from J; bases not matched to a gene: 15. The CDR3 contains 17 residues. DNA of the CDR3: TGTGCCAGCAGCCAAGAGGATCGGGGAAAGGGGGCGGGAGGCTACACCTTC. It encodes CASSQEDRGKGAGGYTF.